One sample yielded the 10 T cell receptor beta chains listed below, sequenced in a study. TCRdb itself ran the 5' RACE reads through MiXCR, one entry per CDR3 protein. The sample holds 8,000 to 9,500 distinct CDR3 sequences; less than 40% are singletons and the top ten take around 7%. Sequences were obtained from tumor-infiltrating memory CD4+ T cells sorted from the breast tumor. Subset noted: memory CD4+ T cells, CD4+CD45RO+CD25-. The source is a female donor with breast cancer.

As regards this clonotype: A read error may explain this, as a much larger clone is one base away. The chain has TRBV20-1 and TRBJ1-2; D not resolved. The CDR3 is made up of 13 amino acids. Looked up from germline, CDR1 is DFQATT and CDR2 is SNEGSKA (reference sequence). V was pared by 3 bases and J by 3 bases, with 11 bases between. The chain's CDR3 is CSASERPDYGYTF. The CDR3 coding sequence is TGCAGTGCTAGCGAAAGGCCGGACTATGGCTACACCTTC.

At least ten counts were recorded for this clonotype. The chain joins TRBV2 to TRBJ2-2; 8 bases are shared with TRBD2. The CDR3 is 15 amino acids. Per the germline V gene, CDR1 is SNHLY and CDR2 is FYNNEI. Losses at the gene ends were 8 bases for V and 4 bases for J; bases not matched to a gene: 9. As DNA, the CDR3 is TGTGCCAGCCGGGGGGCGGGGGGCTTCACCGGGGAGCTGTTTTTT. Translated: CASRGAGGFTGELFF.

As to this clonotype: The junction departs from germline at one end; a sequencing error may be responsible. The rearrangement uses TRBV11-2 and TRBJ2-7; TRBD2 is a possible D gene (6 bases). This CDR3 has 15 residues. The germline gives CDR1 SGHAT, CDR2 FQNNGV. As DNA, the CDR3 is TGCGCCAGCAGCTTAGCGAGACTAGGGACCTACGAGCAGTACTTC. This encodes CASSLARLGTYEQYF.

The CDR3 DNA reads TGCAGTGCTAGGAGTCCCGGGACAGGAGGGTCCGAGCAGTACTTC. It codes for CSARSPGTGGSEQYF. The chain uses TRBV20-1 and TRBJ2-7; 8 bases match TRBD1. This CDR3 has 15 amino acids. Germline CDR1 is DFQATT and CDR2 is SNEGSKA (reference sequence). V dropped 3 bases and J dropped 6; count of bases not matched to a gene: 13.

By sample fraction, this clonotype is medium-sized. The chain uses TRBV6-1 and TRBJ1-2, with D uncertain. The CDR3 consists of 13 residues. Trimming removed 2 bases at V and 2 bases at J, with 6 bases between. Per the germline V gene, CDR1 is MNHNS and CDR2 is SASEGT. CDR3 coding DNA: TGTGCCAGCAGTGAATCATCCAACTATGGCTACACCTTC. This translates into CASSESSNYGYTF.

The rearrangement uses TRBV7-2 and TRBJ2-2; 7 bases are shared with TRBD1. CDR1 and CDR2 (germline): SGHTA, FQGNSA. Unmatched junction bases numbered 7, after V lost 5 bases and J lost 1 base. The CDR3 length is 16 residues. The DNA for the CDR3 is TGTGCCAGCAGCCCTAAGACAGGGTGGAACACCGGGGAGCTGTTTTTT. It encodes CASSPKTGWNTGELFF.

This clonotype has more than one count but fewer than ten. The chain employs TRBV6-1 and TRBJ2-3, with 7 bases fitting TRBD1. From germline, CDR1 is MNHNS and CDR2 SASEGT. This CDR3 is 15 amino acids long. J was trimmed by 6 bases and V by 2 bases; bases with no gene match: 8. The CDR3 here is CASSERQGIVDTQYF. The CDR3 DNA reads TGTGCCAGCAGTGAAAGACAGGGTATAGTGGATACGCAGTATTTT.

This clonotype was observed a few times. V gene TRBV6-1 combines with J gene TRBJ2-2; a possible D gene is TRBD1 (6 bases). Trimming removed 3 bases from V and 6 bases from J, with 11 bases in between. Germline values: CDR1 MNHNS, CDR2 SASEGT. The CDR3 covers 14 residues. CDR3 region: CASSDWKGAGELFF. CDR3 coding DNA: TGTGCCAGCAGTGACTGGAAGGGGGCCGGGGAGCTGTTTTTT.

This clonotype was detected many times. The chain is built from TRBV11-2 and TRBJ2-7; TRBD2 agrees at 7 bases. The CDR3 runs to 16 residues. The germline V gene encodes CDR1 SGHAT and CDR2 FQNNGV. After removal of 6 bases from V and 1 base from J, the junction contained 12 bases not matched to a gene. The CDR3 nucleotides read TGTGCCAGCAGGAGAGTTGGGGGGGGATCTTCCTACGAGCAGTACTTC. It translates to CASRRVGGGSSYEQYF.

This clonotype occurred a few times. The chain carries TRBV6-5 and TRBJ1-2, with D perhaps matching TRBD1 (6 bases). The CDR3 is 19 residues long. Germline values: CDR1 MNHEY, CDR2 SVGAGI. V was trimmed by 3 bases and J by 0 bases, leaving 23 bases between them. The CDR3 here is CASSYPRGSVGGSNYGYTF. CDR3 in DNA: TGTGCCAGCAGTTATCCAAGGGGGAGCGTCGGGGGCTCTAACTATGGCTACACCTTC.